The 9 T cell receptor beta chains below come from one sample, sequenced in a study of blood T cell repertoires in COVID-19. Libraries were prepared by immunoSEQ multiplex PCR; TCRdb keeps only in-frame clonotypes and omits some of them. Altogether 150,000 to 200,000 clones are present, 88% being singletons, with the ten largest covering roughly 25%. The specimen sequenced was peripheral blood. The receptors originated from a man aged 55 to 70 with acute or convalescent COVID-19.

The CDR3 reads CASSVDGTSKDTQYF. CDR3 in DNA: TGTGCCAGCAGCGTAGATGGGACTAGCAAGGATACGCAGTATTTT. The chain joins TRBV9 to TRBJ2-3; 9 nucleotides agree with TRBD2. This CDR3 is built from 15 residues. J gave up 6 bases and V 0 bases, and 5 bases lay outside the gene matches. Germline lookup yields CDR1 SGDLS and CDR2 YYNGEE.

This sequence joins TRBV11-2 and TRBJ2-1, with 8 bases identical to TRBD2. V was clipped by 1 base and J by 7 bases; unmatched bases: 3. The CDR3 is made up of 14 amino acids. The germline V gene has CDR1 SGHAT and CDR2 FQNNGV. Here the CDR3 reads CASSLGLAWNEQFF. Here the CDR3 DNA reads TGTGCCAGCAGCTTAGGACTAGCGTGGAATGAGCAGTTCTTC.

The chain is built from TRBV25-1 and TRBJ2-7, with 8 bases that match TRBD2. Germline V gene lookup returns CDR1 MGHDK and CDR2 SYGVNS. This CDR3 has 14 residues. The V gene end was trimmed by 8 bases and the J gene end by 0 bases; junction bases not matched to a gene: 6. As DNA, the CDR3 is TGTGCCAGCTCGCAGAGCGGGAGCTCCTACGAGCAGTACTTC. It is translated as CASSQSGSSYEQYF.

The rearrangement uses TRBV10-2 and TRBJ1-5; tentatively, D is TRBD1 (5 bases). The ends were cut back, 2 bases at V and 4 bases at J, with 18 bases in the middle. Germline loops: CDR1 WSHSY, CDR2 SAAADI. The CDR3 is made up of 17 amino acids. CDR3 residues: CASSEKELWGVNQPQHF. In DNA, the CDR3 is TGCGCCAGCAGTGAGAAGGAACTGTGGGGGGTTAATCAGCCCCAGCATTTT.

CDR3 sequence (DNA): TGTGCCAGCAGTGTGCAGATGAACACTGAAGCTTTCTTT. It translates to CASSVQMNTEAFF. The J gene is TRBJ1-1, the V gene TRBV2; D gene uncertain. V lost 4 bases, J lost 0 bases, and 6 bases lay in between. This CDR3 contains 13 residues. The germline V gene encodes CDR1 SNHLY and CDR2 FYNNEI. Combining the CDR3 with reference TRBV2 and TRBJ1-1 gives the whole variable domain EPEVTQTPSHQVTQMGQEVILRCVPISNHLYFYWYRQILGQKVEFLVSFYNNEISEKSEIFDDQFSVERPDGSNFTLKIRSTKLEDSAMYFCASSVQMNTEAFFGQGTRLTVV.

Only one count was recorded for this clone. The chain combines TRBV5-4 with TRBJ1-6, with D tentatively TRBD1 (5 bases). V lost 4 bases, J lost 0 bases, and 11 bases lay in between. The CDR3 totals 16 residues. CDR1 is SGHNT and CDR2 is YYREEE in the germline V gene (reference sequence). The CDR3 loop reads CASSRQQGSYNSPLHF. DNA for the CDR3: TGTGCCAGCAGCCGTCAGCAGGGCTCCTATAATTCACCCCTCCACTTT.

This clone was counted once. At the DNA level, this CDR3 is encoded by other sequences in the same sample as well. The chain couples TRBV12-3 or TRBV12-4 to TRBJ1-1; D is ambiguous. Trimming removed 2 bases from V and 3 bases from J, with 7 bases in between. The CDR3 spans 13 residues. The CDR3, as DNA: TGTGCCAGCAGTTTATCTGGCTACACTGAAGCTTTCTTT. Its translation is CASSLSGYTEAFF.

The V gene is TRBV2, the J gene TRBJ1-1, with unresolved D. Looked up from germline, CDR1 is SNHLY and CDR2 is FYNNEI. The CDR3 has 13 residues. V was clipped by 7 bases and J by 0 bases, with 9 bases between them. The DNA for the CDR3 is TGTGCCAGCAAGAGTCTGATGAACACTGAAGCTTTCTTT. Residues: CASKSLMNTEAFF.

This clone has just one count. The chain employs TRBV5-1 and TRBJ2-7; D unclear. V gave up 0 bases and J gave up 0 bases, with 7 bases separating them. Germline CDR1 SGHRS, CDR2 YFSETQ. CDR3 size: 14 residues. The CDR3 loop is CASSLDSSSYEQYF. The CDR3 region has the DNA TGCGCCAGCAGCTTGGACAGTTCCTCCTACGAGCAGTACTTC. Full variable domain (remainder filled in from reference TRBV5-1 and TRBJ2-7): KAGVTQTPRYLIKTRGQQVTLSCSPISGHRSVSWYQQTPGQGLQFLFEYFSETQRNKGNFPGRFSGRQFSNSRSEMNVSTLELGDSALYLCASSLDSSSYEQYFGPGTRLTVT.